Described below is a single T cell receptor beta chain sequence and its context. Its antigen is not identified. There are 17 residues in the CDR3. The ends lost 0 bases at V and 5 bases at J; junction bases unmatched: 8. The germline V gene has CDR1 SGHRS and CDR2 YFSETQ. Unique molecular identifiers were used in preparing the TCRbeta library. Each CDR3 protein gets one entry after TCRdb re-called the PCR reads with MiXCR. The sample yields over 450,000 distinct CDR3 sequences, about 10% seen once. This sample was taken from a study of T-cell reconstitution after alpha-beta-depleted transplantation in children. Regarding the study as a whole: Certain patients had high TCRbeta diversity at day 60, and it came from recipient T cells and thymic progenitors that survived. When one year had passed after transplant, most T-cell counts and diversity came from newly produced T cells. Reports say that about two months after transplant, the alpha-beta T cells came out of several hundred graft clones that had expanded.

Sample: PBMCs, taken before TCRalphabeta/CD19-depleted stem cell transplant. The receptor comes from a child aged 2-15 years with inherited bone marrow failure, due to receive a stem cell transplant. J is TRBJ1-5 and V is TRBV5-1; 10 bases map to TRBD1. This chain's CDR3 is CASSLGPTGGGDQPQHF. The CDR3 DNA reads as TGCGCCAGCAGCTTGGGTCCGACAGGGGGCGGGGATCAGCCCCAGCATTTT.